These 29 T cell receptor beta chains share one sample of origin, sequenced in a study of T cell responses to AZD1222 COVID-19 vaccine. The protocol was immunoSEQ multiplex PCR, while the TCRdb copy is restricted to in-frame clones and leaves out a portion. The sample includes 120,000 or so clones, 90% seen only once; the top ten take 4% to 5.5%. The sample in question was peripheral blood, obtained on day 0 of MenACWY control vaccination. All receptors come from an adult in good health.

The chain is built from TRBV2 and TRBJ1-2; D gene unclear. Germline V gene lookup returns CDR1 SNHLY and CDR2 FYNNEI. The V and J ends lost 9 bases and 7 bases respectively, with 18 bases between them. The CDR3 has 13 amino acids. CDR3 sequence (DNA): TGTGCCAGTACAAGGGATATCATTGGTGGCTACACCTTC. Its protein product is CASTRDIIGGYTF. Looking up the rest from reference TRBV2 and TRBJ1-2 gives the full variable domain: EPEVTQTPSHQVTQMGQEVILRCVPISNHLYFYWYRQILGQKVEFLVSFYNNEISEKSEIFDDQFSVERPDGSNFTLKIRSTKLEDSAMYFCASTRDIIGGYTFGSGTRLTVV.

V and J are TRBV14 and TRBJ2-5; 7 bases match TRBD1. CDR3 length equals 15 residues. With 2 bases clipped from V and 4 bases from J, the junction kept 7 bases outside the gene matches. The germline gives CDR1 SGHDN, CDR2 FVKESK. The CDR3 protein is CASSQSLGGGETQYF. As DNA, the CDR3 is TGTGCCAGCAGCCAAAGTCTAGGGGGCGGAGAGACCCAGTACTTC.

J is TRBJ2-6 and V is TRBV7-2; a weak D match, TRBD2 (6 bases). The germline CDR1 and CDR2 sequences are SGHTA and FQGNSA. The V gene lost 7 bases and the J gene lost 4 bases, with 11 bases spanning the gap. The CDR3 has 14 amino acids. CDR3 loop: CASNSGGGANVLTF. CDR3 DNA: TGTGCCAGCAACTCCGGGGGAGGGGCCAACGTCCTGACTTTC.

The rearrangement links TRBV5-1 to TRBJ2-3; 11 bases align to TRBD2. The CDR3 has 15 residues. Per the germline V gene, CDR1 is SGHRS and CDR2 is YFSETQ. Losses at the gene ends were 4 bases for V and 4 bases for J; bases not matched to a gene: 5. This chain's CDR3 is CASSETSGGADTQYF. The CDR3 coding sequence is TGCGCCAGCAGCGAAACTAGCGGGGGCGCAGATACGCAGTATTTT. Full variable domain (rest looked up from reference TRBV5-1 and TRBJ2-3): KAGVTQTPRYLIKTRGQQVTLSCSPISGHRSVSWYQQTPGQGLQFLFEYFSETQRNKGNFPGRFSGRQFSNSRSEMNVSTLELGDSALYLCASSETSGGADTQYFGPGTRLTVL.

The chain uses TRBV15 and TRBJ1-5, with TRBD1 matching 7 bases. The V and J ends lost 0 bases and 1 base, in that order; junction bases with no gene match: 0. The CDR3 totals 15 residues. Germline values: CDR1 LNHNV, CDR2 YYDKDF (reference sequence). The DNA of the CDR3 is TGTGCCACCAGCAGAGAACAGGGGAGCAATCAGCCCCAGCATTTT. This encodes CATSREQGSNQPQHF.

CDR3 DNA: TGTGCCAGCAGCTTATTTACAGGGGAGGGCTACACCTTC. This translates into CASSLFTGEGYTF. The chain joins TRBV7-9 to TRBJ1-2; 7 bases map to TRBD1. The germline V gene has CDR1 SEHNR and CDR2 FQNEAQ (reference sequence). With V trimmed by 2 bases and J by 8 bases, 5 bases remained unmatched. The length of the CDR3 is 13 residues. Together with reference TRBV7-9 and TRBJ1-2, the CDR3 gives the full variable domain: DTGVSQNPRHKITKRGQNVTFRCDPISEHNRLYWYRQTLGQGPEFLTYFQNEAQLEKSRLLSDRFSAERPKGSFSTLEIQRTEQGDSAMYLCASSLFTGEGYTFGSGTRLTVV.

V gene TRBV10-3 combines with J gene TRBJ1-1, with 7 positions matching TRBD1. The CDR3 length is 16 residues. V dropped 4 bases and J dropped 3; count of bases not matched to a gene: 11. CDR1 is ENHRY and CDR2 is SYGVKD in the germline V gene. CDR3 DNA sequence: TGTGCCATCAGTGTCCGGACAGGTTTGAAGGACACTGAAGCTTTCTTT. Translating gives CAISVRTGLKDTEAFF.

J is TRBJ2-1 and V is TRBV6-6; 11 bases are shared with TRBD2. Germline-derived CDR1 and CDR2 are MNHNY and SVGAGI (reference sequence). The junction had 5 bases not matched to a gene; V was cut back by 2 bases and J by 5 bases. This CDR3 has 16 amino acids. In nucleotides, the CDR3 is TGTGCCAGCAGTTACACCCTAGCGGGGGGTGACAATGAGCAGTTCTTC. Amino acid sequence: CASSYTLAGGDNEQFF.

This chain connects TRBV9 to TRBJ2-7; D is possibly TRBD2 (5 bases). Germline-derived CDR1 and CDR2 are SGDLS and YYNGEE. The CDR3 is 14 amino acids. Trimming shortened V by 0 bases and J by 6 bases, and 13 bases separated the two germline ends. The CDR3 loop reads CASSVGSPGSEQYF. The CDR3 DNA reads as TGTGCCAGCAGCGTAGGATCTCCGGGATCCGAGCAGTACTTC.

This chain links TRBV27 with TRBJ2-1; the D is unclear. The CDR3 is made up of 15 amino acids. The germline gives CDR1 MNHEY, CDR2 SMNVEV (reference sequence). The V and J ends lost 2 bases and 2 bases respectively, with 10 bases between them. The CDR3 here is CASSLGDLPYNEQFF. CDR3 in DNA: TGTGCCAGCAGTTTAGGTGACCTCCCCTACAATGAGCAGTTCTTC.

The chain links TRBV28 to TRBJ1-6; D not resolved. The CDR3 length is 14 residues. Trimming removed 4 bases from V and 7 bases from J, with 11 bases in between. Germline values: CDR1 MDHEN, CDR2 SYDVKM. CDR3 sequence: CASSWRTANSPLHF. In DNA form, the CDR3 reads TGTGCCAGCAGTTGGAGGACGGCAAATTCACCCCTCCACTTT.

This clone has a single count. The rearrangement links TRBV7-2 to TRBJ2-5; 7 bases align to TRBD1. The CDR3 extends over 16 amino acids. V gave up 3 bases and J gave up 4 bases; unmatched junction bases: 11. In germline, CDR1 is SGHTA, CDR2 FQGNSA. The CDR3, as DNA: TGTGCCAGCAGCTTTCCCCTCACAGGGGTGGGAGAGACCCAGTACTTC. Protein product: CASSFPLTGVGETQYF.

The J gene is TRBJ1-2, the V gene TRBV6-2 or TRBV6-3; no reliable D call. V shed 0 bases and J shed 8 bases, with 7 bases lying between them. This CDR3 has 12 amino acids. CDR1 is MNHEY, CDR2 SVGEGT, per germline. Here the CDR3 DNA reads TGTGCCAGCAGTTACTCAGGGATGGGCTACACCTTC. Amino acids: CASSYSGMGYTF.

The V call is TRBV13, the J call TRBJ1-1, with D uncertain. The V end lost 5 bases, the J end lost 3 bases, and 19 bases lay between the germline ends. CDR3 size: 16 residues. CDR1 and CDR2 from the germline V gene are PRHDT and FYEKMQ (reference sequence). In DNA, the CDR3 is TGTGCCAGCAGCCCTCCGTGGAGGGCTTGGCACACTGAAGCTTTCTTT. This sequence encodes CASSPPWRAWHTEAFF.

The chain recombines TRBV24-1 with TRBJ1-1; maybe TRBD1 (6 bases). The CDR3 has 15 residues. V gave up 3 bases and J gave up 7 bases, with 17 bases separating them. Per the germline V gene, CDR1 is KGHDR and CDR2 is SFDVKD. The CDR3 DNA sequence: TGTGCCACCAGTGATCGAACAGGGCCTTGGGGTGAAGCTTTCTTT. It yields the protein CATSDRTGPWGEAFF.

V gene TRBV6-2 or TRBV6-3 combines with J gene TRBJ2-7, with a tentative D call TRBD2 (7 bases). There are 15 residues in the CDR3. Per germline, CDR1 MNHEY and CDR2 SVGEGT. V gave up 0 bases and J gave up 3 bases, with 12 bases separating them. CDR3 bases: TGTGCCAGCAGTTACTCCGCGGGGGCGCGCTACGAGCAGTACGTC. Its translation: CASSYSAGARYEQYV.

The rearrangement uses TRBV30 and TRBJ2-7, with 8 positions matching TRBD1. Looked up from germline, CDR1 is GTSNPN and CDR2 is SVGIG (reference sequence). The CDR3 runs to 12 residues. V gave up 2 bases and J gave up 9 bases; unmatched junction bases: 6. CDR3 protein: CAWSRTGSGQYF. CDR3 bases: TGTGCCTGGAGTCGGACAGGGTCAGGGCAGTACTTC. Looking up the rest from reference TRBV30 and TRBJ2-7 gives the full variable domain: SQTIHQWPATLVQPVGSPLSLECTVEGTSNPNLYWYRQAAGRGLQLLFYSVGIGQISSEVPQNLSASRPQDRQFILSSKKLLLSDSGFYLCAWSRTGSGQYFGPGTRLTVT.

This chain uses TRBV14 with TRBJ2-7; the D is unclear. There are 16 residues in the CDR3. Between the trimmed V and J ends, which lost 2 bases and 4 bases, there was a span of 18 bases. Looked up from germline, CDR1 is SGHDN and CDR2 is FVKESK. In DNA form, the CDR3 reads TGTGCCAGCAGCCAACCAAAGTCTCATTGGGGATACGAGCAGTACGTC. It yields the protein CASSQPKSHWGYEQYV.

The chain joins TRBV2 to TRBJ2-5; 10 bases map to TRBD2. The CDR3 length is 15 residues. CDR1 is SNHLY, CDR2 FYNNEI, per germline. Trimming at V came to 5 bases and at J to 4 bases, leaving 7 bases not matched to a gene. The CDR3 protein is CASSLAGVPIETQYF. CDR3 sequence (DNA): TGTGCCAGCAGTCTAGCGGGGGTTCCAATAGAGACCCAGTACTTC. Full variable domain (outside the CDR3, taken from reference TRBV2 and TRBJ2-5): EPEVTQTPSHQVTQMGQEVILRCVPISNHLYFYWYRQILGQKVEFLVSFYNNEISEKSEIFDDQFSVERPDGSNFTLKIRSTKLEDSAMYFCASSLAGVPIETQYFGPGTRLLVL.

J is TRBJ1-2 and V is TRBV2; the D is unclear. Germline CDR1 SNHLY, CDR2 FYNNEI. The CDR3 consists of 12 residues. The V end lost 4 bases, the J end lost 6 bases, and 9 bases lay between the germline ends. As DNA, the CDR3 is TGTGCCAGCAGTGGCTTAGGTAATGGCTACACCTTC. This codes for CASSGLGNGYTF.

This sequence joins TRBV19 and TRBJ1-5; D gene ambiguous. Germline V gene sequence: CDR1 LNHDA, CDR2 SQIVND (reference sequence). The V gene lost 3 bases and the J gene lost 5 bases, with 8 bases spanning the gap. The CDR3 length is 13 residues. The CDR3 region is CASSINEDQPQHF. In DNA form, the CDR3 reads TGTGCCAGTAGTATTAACGAGGATCAGCCCCAGCATTTT.

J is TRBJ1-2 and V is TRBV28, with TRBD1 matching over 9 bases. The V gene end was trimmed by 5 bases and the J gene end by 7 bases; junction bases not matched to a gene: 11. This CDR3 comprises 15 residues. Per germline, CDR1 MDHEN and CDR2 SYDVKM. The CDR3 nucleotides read TGTGCCAGCAGTCTAGGGGACAGGGTCTCGGGTGGCTACACCTTC. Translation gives CASSLGDRVSGGYTF.

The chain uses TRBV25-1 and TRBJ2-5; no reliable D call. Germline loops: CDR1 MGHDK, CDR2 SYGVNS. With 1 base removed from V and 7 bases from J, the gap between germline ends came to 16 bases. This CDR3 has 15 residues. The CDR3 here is CASSESAATVGTQYF. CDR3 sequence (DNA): TGTGCCAGCAGTGAATCGGCGGCAACAGTTGGGACCCAGTACTTC.

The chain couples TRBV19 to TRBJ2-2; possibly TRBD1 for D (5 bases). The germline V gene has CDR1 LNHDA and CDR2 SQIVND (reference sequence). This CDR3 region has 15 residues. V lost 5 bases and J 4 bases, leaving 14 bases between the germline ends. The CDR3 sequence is CASSSKQGPTGELFF. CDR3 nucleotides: TGTGCCAGTAGTTCCAAGCAGGGTCCCACCGGGGAGCTGTTTTTT. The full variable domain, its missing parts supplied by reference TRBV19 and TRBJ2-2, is DGGITQSPKYLFRKEGQNVTLSCEQNLNHDAMYWYRQDPGQGLRLIYYSQIVNDFQKGDIAEGYSVSREKKESFPLTVTSAQKNPTAFYLCASSSKQGPTGELFFGEGSRLTVL.

CDR3 amino acids: CASSPEWEDNEKLFF. DNA for the CDR3: TGTGCCAGCTCACCAGAGTGGGAGGATAATGAAAAACTGTTTTTT. This chain uses TRBV18 with TRBJ1-4, with D uncertain. Trimming shortened V by 2 bases and J by 4 bases, and 11 bases separated the two germline ends. CDR3 size: 15 residues. CDR1 KGHSH and CDR2 LQKENI come from the germline V gene. Full variable domain (outside the CDR3, taken from reference TRBV18 and TRBJ1-4): NAGVMQNPRHLVRRRGQEARLRCSPMKGHSHVYWYRQLPEEGLKFMVYLQKENIIDESGMPKERFSAEFPKEGPSILRIQQVVRGDSAAYFCASSPEWEDNEKLFFGSGTQLSVL.

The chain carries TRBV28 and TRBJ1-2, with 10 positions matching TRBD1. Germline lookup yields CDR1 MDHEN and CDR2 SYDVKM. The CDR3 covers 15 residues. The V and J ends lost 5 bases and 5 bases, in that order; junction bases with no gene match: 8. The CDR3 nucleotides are TGTGCCAGCAGTCTGCGGACAGGGGGGGGGTATGGCTACACCTTC. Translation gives CASSLRTGGGYGYTF.

CDR3 coding DNA: TGTGCCACCAGATCCAGGGGCAATGAGCAGTTCTTC. The encoded protein is CATRSRGNEQFF. V gene TRBV24-1 combines with J gene TRBJ2-1; D might be TRBD1 (6 bases). Germline-derived CDR1 and CDR2 are KGHDR and SFDVKD. The V gene lost 7 bases and the J gene lost 6 bases, with 9 bases spanning the gap. This CDR3 comprises 12 residues.

The DNA of the CDR3 is TGTGCCAGCAGCCCTAGGGGGCAGAGAATCAATCAGCCCCAGCATTTT. Encoded protein: CASSPRGQRINQPQHF. This chain connects TRBV6-2 or TRBV6-3 to TRBJ1-5, with 7 bases fitting TRBD1. The junction had 11 bases not matched to a gene; V was cut back by 6 bases and J by 3 bases. CDR1 and CDR2 (germline): MNHEY, SVGEGT. The CDR3 totals 16 residues.

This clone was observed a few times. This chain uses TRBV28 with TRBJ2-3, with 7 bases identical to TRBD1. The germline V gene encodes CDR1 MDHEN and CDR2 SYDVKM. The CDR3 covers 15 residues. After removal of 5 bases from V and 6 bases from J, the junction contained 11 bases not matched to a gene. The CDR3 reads CASSPRTGETDTQYF. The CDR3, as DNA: TGTGCCAGCAGTCCAAGGACAGGAGAGACCGATACGCAGTATTTT. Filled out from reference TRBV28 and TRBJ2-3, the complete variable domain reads DVKVTQSSRYLVKRTGEKVFLECVQDMDHENMFWYRQDPGLGLRLIYFSYDVKMKEKGDIPEGYSVSREKKERFSLILESASTNQTSMYLCASSPRTGETDTQYFGPGTRLTVL.